This TCR beta chain derives from a study of Graves' ophthalmopathy and Graves' hyperthyroidism. All donors with ophthalmopathy were recorded as having moderate-to-severe activity, CAS ≥3, NOSPECS ≥4 and a duration under 3 months. The CDR3 length is 15 residues. Germline values: CDR1 MNHNS, CDR2 SASEGT. The germline V and J ends were trimmed by 11 bases and 5 bases, with 24 bases remaining between them. The study amplified TCR beta CDR3 regions using RNA transcripts. Following a first-round RT-PCR that used HTBI primers, a second-round multiplex PCR was carried out. Via MiXCR, TCRdb re-called the multiplex PCR reads, giving one row per CDR3 protein. The sample carries 150,000 to 200,000 distinct CDR3 sequences, roughly two fifths recorded once.

This sequence joins TRBV6-1 and TRBJ2-5; a weak D match, TRBD2 (7 bases). What was sequenced was peripheral blood. The origin of this receptor is a man aged 25-40 years with Graves' ophthalmopathy. CDR3 sequence: CAGSLEGGGEETQYF. CDR3 bases: TGTGCCGGCTCGCTCGAAGGGGGGGGTGAGGAGACCCAGTACTTC.